This TCR beta chain appears in the sequencing data of a study of blood T cell repertoires in COVID-19. Study at large: Acute and convalescent COVID-19 specimens originated in the United States, Italy and Spain. Nucleic acid was either cDNA or gDNA, and it came from T cells, B-cell-depleted T cells, or PBMCs.

This CDR3 is 15 amino acids long. Trimming left V 5 bases short and J 5 bases short, with 19 bases between. CDR1 is SGHAT and CDR2 is FQNNGV in the germline V gene. Per the authors' pipeline: The authors estimated nucleated cell counts from reference gene primer amplification. Here immunoSEQ multiplex PCR was the method, and the copy in TCRdb shows in-frame clones only, minus some. From that table come the V and J calls and clone size; the DNA was used to work out D and trimming. The table shows 160,000 or so clones, with over 85% occurring only once. The sequenced material came from peripheral blood. The rearrangement uses TRBV11-2 and TRBJ2-7; TRBD1 is a possible D gene (5 bases). This receptor was obtained from a man aged 60 to 69 with active or convalescent COVID-19. CDR3 coding DNA: TGTGCCAGCAGCATCCATCAGGGAATTCGGGACGAGCAGTACTTC. Encoded protein: CASSIHQGIRDEQYF.